This T cell receptor (beta chain) originates from a study of shared clonotypes between healthy human individuals (TCRdb year 2020). Study-wide context: A couple of women and a few men aged 18 to 49 years were included in the cohort. For each donor, CD4 naive and CD4 memory were each given three plates, CD8 naive was given two plates, and CD8 memory was given one plate. To estimate repertoire size and how much clonotype sharing occurs between individuals, the study deeply sequenced the blood TCR repertoires of a handful of healthy adults. To increase sequencing depth and limit assay-specific biases, different laboratories used diverse techniques to prepare libraries and sequence TCR repertoires. Each donor's leukapheresis produced roughly between roughly 0.94 and 9.5 billion PBMCs.

Points on this clone: The target of this receptor is not known. Per-base quality was not reported, and no clone a single base away is much larger than it.

CD8 naive samples were obtained by positive selection for CCR7 among CD45RO-negative cells, yielding a CD45RA+CCR7+ population from which TemRA cells were excluded. The donors were healthy, HIV-negative adults with no recently reported acute infections or vaccinations. All donors were Caucasian adults living in Nashville, Tennessee, USA. Blood was obtained by leukapheresis, after which PBMCs were separated by Ficoll-Histopaque density gradient centrifugation and cryopreserved in liquid nitrogen vapor phase. Analytical flow cytometry was used to check the purity and quantity of each magnetically sorted T cell population. From each sorted fraction, genomic DNA was isolated and quantified by UV absorbance on a Nanodrop 2000c. CDR1 LNHDA and CDR2 SQIVND are derived from the germline V gene (reference sequence). The germline V and J ends show losses of 8 bases and 3 bases respectively, and no gene match explains 8 bases of the junction. The cysteine opens and the phenylalanine closes a CDR3 of 15 amino acids. Of all the DNA, just the CDR3 is kept, 45 bases in frame from base 1.

Using the deep immunoSEQ assay, TCR CDR3 regions were amplified from genomic DNA by multiplex PCR. Genomic DNA extracted from each cell subset was distributed evenly over all wells of several immunoSEQ 96-well plates, and each plate served as one replicate. Each replicate PCR for sorted subsets received roughly 0.2 ug genomic DNA, equal to about 30,000 T cell genomes. The purified libraries were quantified using a Qubit 3.0 fluorometer, sized with a Bioanalyzer 2100, and then quantified again using the KAPA Library Quantification kit. Every immunoSEQ 96-well plate was sequenced on a separate single-read 150-cycle Illumina NextSeq 550 flow cell. Processing in the source paper ran as follows. Because the immunoSEQ output included only junctional sequences and no quality scores, the filtering could not be the same as the filtering used for full-length reads. Sequences were annotated with PyIR, a Python wrapper for IgBLAST v1.9, using IMGT germline references to assign V/J genes and CDR3. Any read was removed if the V/J assignment was weak (E-value above 1e-6), the CDR3 was missing, or the read contained stop codons, out-of-frame junctions, or ambiguous translated residues. V3J clonotypes were defined by identical inferred V gene, J gene, and CDR3 amino acid sequence. The percentage overlap between two repertoires was calculated by dividing the number of shared unique clonotypes by the size of the smaller repertoire. Richness of each repertoire was evaluated using RTK rarefaction, the Chao1 estimator, and Recon v2.1 estimates of unobserved clonotypes. OLGA was used to compute generation probabilities for all TCRbeta clonotypes that the gDNA method yielded from a few donors. The immuneACCESS repertoire file appears here via TCRdb, limited to in-frame rearrangements. These files lack a portion of the clones; in checked studies, under half of the deficit traces to unresolved V genes, and the cause of the others is not known. Clonal size and the V and J genes are those of that table, whereas D and trimming came from the DNA. This sample gives around 2,000,000 clones in total; more than 85% of them show up just once. The ten top clones hold 1.5% to 2% of the sample.

What the work shows at the level of the full study, not this receptor alone: The genetic and exposure-history diversity represented was limited by the small number of donors. Rarefaction of sorted-subset datasets indicated incomplete sequencing despite the large sequencing depth. Estimated clonotype richness was generally larger for naive than for memory subsets. Across a handful of donors, about 5.2% of naive CD4, more than 3% of naive CD8, approximately 2.5% of memory CD4, and 0.3% to 0.45% of memory CD8 clonotypes were shared. Pairwise subsampling indicated that sequencing depth was expected to affect the degree of clonotype sharing among donors. Higher generation probabilities were observed for clonotypes shared by all four sorted-subset donors than for non-shared clonotypes. Only blood was sampled, and tissue TCR repertoires likely differ from those in blood.

The sequence came from a man younger than 35 in good health. Some clones in this sample may be carry-over from other donors' samples. The rearrangement combines TRBV19 with TRBJ1-5; the central 9 bases match TRBD1. Sequencing input: naive CD8+ T cells from PBMCs. According to the study, the label for this sample's cell subset or site signals: CD45RA+CCR7+. The CDR3 sequence is CASSLQGAFNQPQHF. The sequence in DNA is TGTGCCAGTTCTTTACAGGGGGCGTTCAATCAGCCCCAGCATTTT. Here the CDR3 is joined to the reference TRBV19 and TRBJ1-5 genes, and the full variable domain is: DGGITQSPKYLFRKEGQNVTLSCEQNLNHDAMYWYRQDPGQGLRLIYYSQIVNDFQKGDIAEGYSVSREKKESFPLTVTSAQKNPTAFYLCASSLQGAFNQPQHFGDGTRLSIL.